This section outlines one T cell receptor beta chain sequence together with its context. The data originate from a study of OX40 agonist ivuxolimab in advanced cancers. Germline loops: CDR1 SEHNR, CDR2 FQNEAQ (reference sequence). V shed 6 bases and J shed 12 bases, with 15 bases lying between them. The CDR3 is 12 residues long. Sequencing used immunoSEQ multiplex PCR; TCRdb keeps in-frame clones, though not all of them. The sample has about 48,000 clones; roughly 88% are singletons. The V and J genes are TRBV7-9 and TRBJ2-1; D gene ambiguous. The sample consisted of CD4+ or CD8+ T cells sorted from blood, taken in a trial of the OX40 agonist ivuxolimab. The source is an adult with an advanced solid tumor such as melanoma, head and neck, liver or kidney cancer. The CDR3 loop reads CASSPGRVGQFF. As DNA, the CDR3 is TGTGCCAGCAGTCCCGGCCGGGTCGGGCAGTTCTTC.